One TCR beta chain is described in this entry. Germline values: CDR1 SGHTS, CDR2 YDEGEE. The CDR3 spans 15 residues. Trimming cost V 1 base and J 4 bases, with 12 bases left between them. These data come from a study of blood T cell repertoires in COVID-19. Study-level background: Samples taken during acute and convalescent COVID-19 were collected in the United States, Italy and Spain.

In the original workflow: Counts of nucleated cells, estimated from reference gene primer amplification, were obtained. Profiled with immunoSEQ multiplex PCR; TCRdb holds only in-frame clones, not every one. The DNA gave D and trimming, while V, J and clone size come from that table. The sample has about 160,000 clones; around 82% are singletons. The sequenced sample was peripheral blood. This receptor was obtained from a man aged 55-75 years with active or convalescent COVID-19. This rearrangement joins TRBV5-8 to TRBJ2-1, with D possibly being TRBD2 (7 bases). The DNA of the CDR3 is TGTGCCAGCAGCTTGCTGGGGAGGGGGTACAATGAGCAGTTCTTC. Translation: CASSLLGRGYNEQFF.